Below, one T cell receptor (beta chain) is given with its context. Its matching antigen is unknown. PCR primers comprised 60 Vbeta and 13 Jbeta primers. The method was immunoSEQ multiplex PCR; TCRdb's version includes in-frame clones alone and lacks a portion of them. The data contain about 190,000 clones, around 83% of them singletons. This entry comes from a study of cytomegalovirus exposure and HLA in healthy donors. Notes on the study in general: In all likelihood, a cluster of highly shared sequence variants was a sequencing artifact. Using a false discovery rate of 0.05, a later analysis showed that fewer than 20,000 TCR beta sequences were associated with HLA alleles. A later analysis found TCR association rates differed by HLA locus, highest for DRB1 and lowest for HLA-C.

The CDR3 loop spans 15 amino acids. Trimming took 5 bases from V and 2 from J; bases not matched to a gene: 7. Germline-derived CDR1 and CDR2 are SGHNT and YENEEA. This TCR was recovered from a woman aged 18-29 years in good health and CMV-seronegative. The specimen sequenced was PBMCs. The chain is built from TRBV11-3 and TRBJ1-1; 8 bases match TRBD1. The CDR3 coding sequence is TGTGCCAGCAGCCCACGACAGGGGATAAACACTGAAGCTTTCTTT. The encoded protein is CASSPRQGINTEAFF.